The T cell receptor beta chain described here comes from a study of blood T cell repertoires in COVID-19. About the study: Samples of COVID-19 (acute and convalescent) were obtained from the United States, Italy and Spain. The cDNA or gDNA used as material had been derived from T cells, B-cell-depleted T cells, or PBMCs.

Germline values: CDR1 MNHEY, CDR2 SVGAGI. V was shortened by 8 bases and J by 2 bases, with 13 bases between the two germline ends. The length of the CDR3 is 14 residues. In the source study's methods: Amplification of reference gene primers was used by the study to estimate nucleated cell counts. TCRdb keeps only in-frame clones here, not all; method: immunoSEQ multiplex PCR. The D gene and trimming were derived from the DNA, and the V and J assignments and clone size from that table. The repertoire holds 130,000 to 150,000 clones, with roughly 85% as singletons. The sequence was collected from a human donor with acute or convalescent COVID-19. The donor label of this sample is uncertain. The chain combines TRBV6-5 with TRBJ1-5; D remains ambiguous. Sequencing was carried out using peripheral blood. DNA for the CDR3: TGTGCCAGCGGCCTGGACTGGGGCAATCAGCCCCAGCATTTT. This codes for CASGLDWGNQPQHF.